Listed below are T cell receptor beta chains from one sample, sequenced in a study of OX40 agonist ivuxolimab in advanced cancers. Sequenced by immunoSEQ multiplex PCR; TCRdb stores in-frame clones only, minus some. The sample includes under 6,000 clones, about two thirds of them seen just once. Sequencing was performed on CD4+ or CD8+ T cells sorted from blood, taken in a trial of the OX40 agonist ivuxolimab. The source is an adult with an advanced solid tumor such as melanoma, head and neck, liver or kidney cancer. Both conserved end residues are part of each CDR3. The D gene is left open where the match is weak. Expanded clones are given a class, and other clones once, few, many or no size at all.

>TRBD2|TRBV11-2|TRBJ2-7|few
TGTGCCAGCAGCCCCTTAGCGGGTTCCTACGAGCAGTACTTC
CASSPLAGSYEQYF
>TRBD1|TRBV7-3|TRBJ1-1|.
TGTGCCAGCAGCTTAACAGGGGGCCTGAACACTGAAGCTTTCTTT
CASSLTGGLNTEAFF
>.|TRBV4-3|TRBJ2-2|large
TGCGCCAGCAAGGATCGGCACCGGGGGAGCACCGGGGAGCTGTTTTTT
CASKDRHRGSTGELFF
>TRBD2|TRBV29-1|TRBJ2-3|.
TGCAGCGTTGTGCTAGCGGGGGTTGATACGCAGTATTTT
CSVVLAGVDTQYF
>.|TRBV5-1|TRBJ2-7|.
TGTGCCAGCAGCGGGTGGGACAACCTCTACGAGCAGTACTTC
CASSGWDNLYEQYF
>.|TRBV6-1|TRBJ2-7|.
TGTGCCAGCAGTGACGGACTATCCTACGAGCAGTACTTC
CASSDGLSYEQYF
>.|TRBV6-1|TRBJ1-1|.
TGTGCCAGCAGTGAAGCTAAACGGTTCAGAGGGTTCCCTGAAGCTTTCTTT
CASSEAKRFRGFPEAFF
>TRBD1|TRBV9|TRBJ2-7|once
TGTGCCAGCAGCGTAGCGACAGGGAGCTGGGACGAGCAGTACTTC
CASSVATGSWDEQYF
>.|TRBV5-1|TRBJ2-1|few
TGTGCCAGCAGCTTCCGGACCGGTGGCCCCAATGAGCAGTTCTTC
CASSFRTGGPNEQFF
>.|TRBV5-3|TRBJ2-7|few
TGTGCCAGCAGCTTGGATTACGAGCAGTACTTC
CASSLDYEQYF
>.|TRBV19|TRBJ2-3|.
TGTGCCAGTAGTAACCTCAGAGGGAGCAAAACGCAGTATTTT
CASSNLRGSKTQYF
>.|TRBV29-1|TRBJ1-1|.
TGCAGCGTTGAAGGCGGGGTTGGGTTCATGAACACTGAAGCTTTCTTT
CSVEGGVGFMNTEAFF
>.|TRBV7-3|TRBJ1-1|.
TGTGCCAGCAGCTCGTCGGGGTCTGGCACTGAAGCTTTCTTT
CASSSSGSGTEAFF
>.|TRBV9|TRBJ1-1|many
TGTGCCAGCAGCGTAGGACAGCGGGGGAGAGACACTGAAGCTTTCTTT
CASSVGQRGRDTEAFF
>.|TRBV9|TRBJ2-7|few
TGTGCCAGCAGCGTAGAACAGTTCTCCTACGAGCAGTACTTC
CASSVEQFSYEQYF
>TRBD1|TRBV19|TRBJ2-3|.
TGTGCCAGTAGTATACCGGACAGGGGATCCACAGATACGCAGTATTTT
CASSIPDRGSTDTQYF
>.|TRBV7-9|TRBJ1-1|.
TGTGCCAGCCGGGTAGAGGAGGGGGACACTGAAGCTTTCTTT
CASRVEEGDTEAFF
>.|TRBV7-9|TRBJ2-3|.
TGTGCCAGCAGCCGGCCGGGGACAGATACGCAGTATTTT
CASSRPGTDTQYF
>TRBD2|TRBV7-3|TRBJ2-1|.
TGTGCCAGCAGCGTCACAAGTAGCGGGGGTCCTCCTCGGGAGCAGTTCTTC
CASSVTSSGGPPREQFF
>.|TRBV7-9|TRBJ2-5|.
TGTGCCAGCAGCGCCTCGTCCGCTAGTTCAGAGACCCAGTACTTC
CASSASSASSETQYF
>.|TRBV25-1|TRBJ2-7|.
TGTGCCAGCGGGTGGGGCTCCTACGAGCAGTACTTC
CASGWGSYEQYF
>.|TRBV28|TRBJ2-3|.
TGTGCCAGCAGTTTTCTATCGGGCACAGATACGCAGTATTTT
CASSFLSGTDTQYF
>TRBD1|TRBV6-4|TRBJ1-3|.
TGTGCCACCCCCCCTTACGACAGGGACTCTGGAAACACCATATATTTT
CATPPYDRDSGNTIYF
>.|TRBV29-1|TRBJ1-2|.
TGCAGCGTTTCTAGACAGAGTGGCTACACCTTC
CSVSRQSGYTF
>TRBD1|TRBV20-1|TRBJ2-7|.
TGCAGTCTCGGACAGGGGGCCGAGCAGTACTTC
CSLGQGAEQYF
>.|TRBV4-1|TRBJ2-5|.
TGCGCCAGCAGCCAAGACCGGACTCAACAAGAGACCCAGTACTTC
CASSQDRTQQETQYF
>.|TRBV9|TRBJ2-5|few
TGTGCCAGCAGCCTTACAGGCGGCAGCACCGCGGAGACCCAGTACTTC
CASSLTGGSTAETQYF
>.|TRBV5-5|TRBJ2-3|.
TGTGCCAGCAGCTCTTATTACAGGGGCACAGATACGCAGTATTTT
CASSSYYRGTDTQYF
>TRBD1|TRBV9|TRBJ2-7|.
TGTGCCAGCAGCAACCCCCGGACAGGGGGCTTCCCCTCCTACGAGCAGTACTTC
CASSNPRTGGFPSYEQYF
>.|TRBV5-4|TRBJ1-1|medium-sized
TGTGCCAGCAGCTCCCCCTCGACAGGATACACTGAAGCTTTCTTT
CASSSPSTGYTEAFF
>TRBD2|TRBV6-5|TRBJ2-3|.
TGTGCCAGCAGCCCGTTTAGCGGGGGGTTAGATACGCAGTATTTT
CASSPFSGGLDTQYF
>TRBD1|TRBV5-1|TRBJ2-1|.
TGCGCCAGCAGCCTCGGGACAGACGGATACAATGAGCAGTTCTTC
CASSLGTDGYNEQFF
>.|TRBV9|TRBJ2-7|.
TGTGCCAGCAGCTCCAGAGAGGGCTACGAGCAGTACTTC
CASSSREGYEQYF
>.|TRBV28|TRBJ1-1|few
TGTGCCAGCAGTTCCCTGCCGAAGCAGAGGGCTTTCTTT
CASSSLPKQRAFF
>.|TRBV7-9|TRBJ2-2|.
TGTGCCAGCAGCTTAAGAGGGCTGGCCGGGGAGCTGTTTTTT
CASSLRGLAGELFF
>.|TRBV4-1|TRBJ1-1|.
TGCGCCAGCAGCAAGCTTCGAGAGGGGTTTCTGAACACTGAAGCTTTCTTT
CASSKLREGFLNTEAFF
>.|TRBV6-5|TRBJ2-7|.
TGTGCCAGCAGTTACACCTCCCCGGTTTCGTCCTACGAGCAGTACTTC
CASSYTSPVSSYEQYF
>TRBD1|TRBV6-5|TRBJ1-2|.
TGTGCCAGCAGTTTATATTCAGGGGGCGATGGCTACACCTTC
CASSLYSGGDGYTF
>.|TRBV5-4|TRBJ2-1|few
TGTGCCAGCAGTATTAAGAAAGGGACCTCCTCCTACAATGAGCAGTTCTTC
CASSIKKGTSSYNEQFF
>.|TRBV29-1|TRBJ2-7|few
TGCAGCGTCCCTCATCCCCAGGGTAAGGCGGACGAGCAGTACTTC
CSVPHPQGKADEQYF
>TRBD1|TRBV5-6|TRBJ2-7|.
TGTGCCAGCAGCTCGACAGGGTCCGACGAGCAGTACTTC
CASSSTGSDEQYF